This record concerns one TCR beta chain sequence. Its binding antigen is unknown. Base qualities are not at hand, and no much larger clone is one base apart. TCRbeta CDR3 regions were amplified from genomic DNA by means of the immunoSEQ Assay, a bias-controlled multiplex PCR. Turning to the authors' computational methods: Nucleated cell counts per sample were estimated from amplification of reference gene primers within the assay. To quantify the absolute abundance of each unique TCRbeta CDR3 rearrangement, sequence reads were collapsed and filtered. For each sample, productive Simpson clonality was calculated as the square root of Simpson's diversity index across productive rearrangements. This is the immuneACCESS table as TCRdb keeps it, with only in-frame sequences that have V and J called. A part of the clones is gone; compared with another copy, unresolved V genes explain less than half, and the rest is unexplained. V and J calls plus clone size are reproduced from that table; the DNA served to infer D and trimming. The sample yields about 400,000 clones; approximately 87% were counted once. Of the sample, around 0.91% falls within the top ten clones.

The entry originates in a study of blood T cell repertoires in COVID-19 (dated by TCRdb to about 2020). As for the study more broadly: Samples from collaborators originated in the United States, Italy and Spain and spanned both the acute and convalescent phases of COVID-19. The prospective study material was composed of cDNA or gDNA derived from T cells, B-cell-depleted T cells, or PBMCs. Deeply sampled blood TCRbeta repertoires from subjects exposed to, actively infected with, or recovered from COVID-19 were included in the dataset. The repertoires were released in a freely available public database intended as a resource for research on the immune response to SARS-CoV-2. Samples came from the ongoing ImmuneRACE study (first 160 participants) plus 1,254 subjects from 6 global collaborators. Nearly every sample came with metadata listing a de-identified subject ID, COVID-19 status, age in years and sex. Where available, HLA class I and class II types were obtained from metadata supplied by the sample provider rather than from assay-based typing.

Participants in the prospective study were aged about 18 to 95 years, lived in 20 to 30 United States geographic areas, and enrolled through a virtual design. Cohort assignment in the prospective study relied on participant-reported clinical history from a screening survey and a study questionnaire. In the prospective study, mobile phlebotomists collected whole blood, serum and a nasopharyngeal or oropharyngeal swab from each participant. Participants in the prospective study had the option to provide additional blood draws and questionnaires over an approximately two-month period. Prospective study blood samples were shipped either frozen or at room temperature before DNA extraction. General study outcomes and caveats: Clinical and demographic metadata were provided uncurated, with the amount varying by source and participant.

V is clipped by 5 bases and J by 3 bases, and the sequence between their germline boundaries is 11 bases long. Taken from the germline V gene, the CDR1 and CDR2 loops are SGHRS and YFSETQ. Including cysteine and phenylalanine, the CDR3 has 13 amino acids. Only the CDR3 DNA is retained, 39 bases long and in frame from the first base. Recombination connected TRBV5-1 to TRBJ1-1, with the D gene too uncertain to name. The sample was PBMCs or T cells enriched from blood (not recorded which). This TCR was sampled from a woman aged 25-40 years with acute COVID-19. In nucleotide form, the sequence is TGCGCCAGCAGGTGGGGAGAGGACACTGAAGCTTTCTTT. The resulting protein is CASRWGEDTEAFF.